A selection of T cell receptor beta chains follows, all from one sample in a study of blood T cell repertoires in COVID-19. Measured with immunoSEQ multiplex PCR; TCRdb has only the in-frame clones, and not every one. The table has about 170,000 clones, around 87% seen once. The sequenced sample consisted of peripheral blood. The receptors stem from an elderly woman with COVID-19, enrolled during active disease. Both conserved end residues are part of each CDR3. The D gene is left open where the match is weak. Expanded clones are given a class, and other clones once, few, many or no size at all.

d_call | j_call | v_call | clone_size | cdr3_aa | cdr3_nt
TRBD1 | TRBJ2-7 | TRBV6-2/TRBV6-3 | once | CASSYAGQGPYEQYF | TGTGCCAGCAGTTACGCGGGACAGGGCCCCTACGAGCAGTACTTC
- | TRBJ1-4 | TRBV2 | - | CASSGGKTGHEKLFF | TGTGCCAGCAGTGGGGGGAAGACAGGACATGAAAAACTGTTTTTT
- | TRBJ1-5 | TRBV6-5 | once | CASSYSSGGMNQPQHF | TGTGCCAGCAGTTACTCATCGGGTGGTATGAATCAGCCCCAGCATTTT
- | TRBJ2-4 | TRBV12-3/TRBV12-4 | - | CASSQLDIQYF | TGTGCCAGCAGCCAATTAGACATTCAGTACTTC
TRBD1 | TRBJ1-2 | TRBV3-1/TRBV3-2 | - | CASSRQGFGYTF | TGTGCCAGCAGCCGACAGGGTTTTGGCTACACCTTC
- | TRBJ1-3 | TRBV5-1 | - | CASSLTGYGNTIYF | TGCGCCAGCAGCTTGACAGGGTATGGAAACACCATATATTTT
- | TRBJ1-6 | TRBV19 | - | CASRPQQGYSPLHF | TGTGCCAGTAGACCCCAACAGGGATATTCACCCCTCCACTTT
TRBD1 | TRBJ1-1 | TRBV5-1 | - | CASSLGQGFTEAFF | TGCGCCAGCAGCTTGGGACAGGGGTTTACTGAAGCTTTCTTT
- | TRBJ2-3 | TRBV7-2 | once | CASSLPGRTTDTQYF | TGTGCCAGCAGCTTACCAGGCCGCACCACAGATACGCAGTATTTT
- | TRBJ1-2 | TRBV7-9 | - | CASSPDSFYGYTF | TGTGCCAGCAGCCCGGACAGCTTCTATGGCTACACCTTC
TRBD2 | TRBJ2-1 | TRBV29-1 | - | CSVTSGSNEQFF | TGCAGCGTTACTAGCGGAAGCAATGAGCAGTTCTTC
- | TRBJ2-5 | TRBV18 | - | CASSAGRSHETQYF | TGTGCCAGCTCAGCGGGACGGAGCCATGAGACCCAGTACTTC
- | TRBJ1-6 | TRBV4-2 | - | CASRPTGEGSPLHF | TGTGCCAGCAGGCCGACAGGCGAAGGTTCACCCCTCCACTTT
TRBD2 | TRBJ2-4 | TRBV7-9 | - | CASSLAGGPNIQYF | TGTGCCAGCAGCTTAGCGGGAGGGCCTAACATTCAGTACTTC
- | TRBJ1-5 | TRBV20-1 | - | CSASSDNNQPQHF | TGCAGTGCTAGTTCGGACAACAATCAGCCCCAGCATTTT
TRBD1 | TRBJ1-4 | TRBV19 | - | CASSHTGDRGNEKLFF | TGTGCCAGTAGTCATACCGGGGACAGGGGGAATGAAAAACTGTTTTTT
TRBD1 | TRBJ1-4 | TRBV18 | once | CASSPGGGELGKLFF | TGTGCCAGCTCCCCAGGAGGGGGCGAGTTGGGAAAACTGTTTTTT
- | TRBJ1-1 | TRBV28 | once | CASSFIGVNTEAFF | TGTGCCAGCAGTTTCATAGGGGTGAACACTGAAGCTTTCTTT
- | TRBJ1-6 | TRBV2 | - | CASSVSLNSPLHF | TGTGCCAGCAGTGTATCCCTTAATTCACCCCTCCACTTT
TRBD2 | TRBJ2-1 | TRBV28 | few | CASSLLAGVFYNEQFF | TGTGCCAGCAGTTTACTAGCGGGAGTGTTCTACAATGAGCAGTTCTTC
TRBD1 | TRBJ2-5 | TRBV27 | - | CASSLSPGGETQYF | TGTGCCAGCAGTTTATCTCCAGGGGGAGAGACCCAGTACTTC
TRBD2 | TRBJ2-7 | TRBV5-6 | once | CASSSIGLAGNEQYF | TGTGCCAGCAGCTCGATTGGACTAGCGGGAAACGAGCAGTACTTC
- | TRBJ2-3 | TRBV7-9 | - | CASTNLDRDTQYF | TGTGCCAGCACCAACTTAGATCGAGATACGCAGTATTTT
TRBD1 | TRBJ2-5 | TRBV27 | - | CASRLQGAGETQYF | TGTGCCAGCAGGTTACAGGGGGCGGGAGAGACCCAGTACTTC
- | TRBJ1-2 | TRBV2 | - | CASSDRTARENYGYTF | TGTGCCAGCAGTGATCGGACAGCCCGAGAAAACTATGGCTACACCTTC
- | TRBJ2-5 | TRBV19 | - | CASSVPSETQYF | TGTGCCAGTAGCGTACCGAGCGAGACCCAGTACTTC
- | TRBJ1-4 | TRBV9 | - | CASSVGRKGGGEKLFF | TGTGCCAGCAGCGTAGGGAGGAAGGGAGGCGGTGAAAAACTGTTTTTT
TRBD1 | TRBJ1-1 | TRBV28 | - | CASSFYTGGNTEAFF | TGTGCCAGCAGTTTCTACACAGGGGGGAACACTGAAGCTTTCTTT
- | TRBJ2-7 | TRBV5-4 | - | CASSLVDSQLEQYF | TGTGCCAGCAGCTTGGTGGACAGCCAACTCGAGCAGTACTTC
- | TRBJ1-1 | TRBV14 | - | CASSQGGYTEAFF | TGTGCCAGCAGCCAAGGAGGGTACACTGAAGCTTTCTTT
TRBD2 | TRBJ2-7 | TRBV7-9 | - | CASSTSSGRSHEQYF | TGTGCCAGCAGCACCTCTAGCGGGAGGTCCCACGAGCAGTACTTC
- | TRBJ2-6 | TRBV18 | - | CASSAGVGPGANVLTF | TGTGCCAGCTCAGCCGGGGTGGGCCCTGGGGCCAACGTCCTGACTTTC
- | TRBJ1-2 | TRBV4-2 | - | CASSQDPKGVGYTF | TGTGCCAGCAGCCAAGATCCGAAAGGGGTTGGCTACACCTTC
TRBD2 | TRBJ2-1 | TRBV27 | - | CASSGGAGANEQFF | TGTGCCAGCAGTGGGGGTGCGGGAGCCAATGAGCAGTTCTTC
- | TRBJ2-2 | TRBV7-2 | - | CASSLNPPGANTGELFF | TGTGCCAGCAGCTTAAACCCTCCCGGGGCGAACACCGGGGAGCTGTTTTTT
- | TRBJ2-7 | TRBV5-4 | - | CASSPDINYEQYF | TGTGCCAGCAGTCCGGACATAAACTACGAGCAGTACTTC
- | TRBJ2-2 | TRBV3-1/TRBV3-2 | - | CASSQDSGTYTGELFF | TGTGCCAGCAGCCAAGATTCGGGGACATACACCGGGGAGCTGTTTTTT
TRBD1 | TRBJ2-3 | TRBV24-1 | - | CATSTGVRDTQYF | TGTGCCACCAGTACAGGGGTTCGAGATACGCAGTATTTT
- | TRBJ2-1 | TRBV28 | - | CASRGLAEQFF | TGTGCCAGCCGGGGACTGGCAGAGCAGTTCTTC
- | TRBJ1-1 | TRBV28 | - | CASSSLPSGSGTEAFF | TGTGCCAGCAGTTCTCTCCCATCAGGGTCGGGCACTGAAGCTTTCTTT
TRBD2 | TRBJ2-5 | TRBV25-1 | - | CASSDSVAGETQYF | TGTGCCAGCAGTGACTCGGTAGCGGGAGAGACCCAGTACTTC